The 21 T cell receptor beta chains presented below share a single source sample, sequenced in a study of tumor and adjacent non-tumor tissue in lung cancer. TCRbeta libraries were built with three rounds of nested PCR, modified from ARM-PCR. TCRdb reanalysed the multiplex PCR reads using MiXCR and keeps one entry per CDR3 protein. The sample shows more than 55,000 distinct CDR3 sequences, about 56% of them seen only once. This sample's RNA came from whole unsorted tissue. More than 3 cm separated this lung sample from the edge of the tumor. The sequenced material came from distant non-tumor lung tissue. Receptors originate from a man aged 70-80 years with non-small cell lung cancer.

This clonotype was found a few times. Sequence at one end of the junction differs from germline and may be a read error. V and J are TRBV7-8 and TRBJ1-3; D gene ambiguous. Germline V gene sequence: CDR1 SGHVS, CDR2 FQNEAQ. The CDR3 loop spans 12 amino acids. CDR3 sequence reads: CASSLGETASSF. CDR3 sequence (DNA): TGTGCCAGCAGCTTAGGCGAGACTGCGTCCTCTTTT. The whole variable domain, filled in from reference TRBV7-8 and TRBJ1-3, reads GAGVSQSPRYKVAKRGQDVALRCDPISGHVSLFWYQQALGQGPEFLTYFQNEAQLDKSGLPSDRFFAERPEGSVSTLKIQRTQQEDSAVYLCASSLGETASSFGEGSWLTVV.

This sequence joins TRBV20-1 and TRBJ2-3, with 8 bases lining up with TRBD2. Losses at the gene ends were 4 bases for V and 4 bases for J; bases not matched to a gene: 16. This CDR3 is built from 17 residues. Germline CDR1 and CDR2: DFQATT and SNEGSKA (reference sequence). The CDR3 DNA sequence: TGCAGTGCTACCAGTCCTCTCGCGGGGGGCATTCCAGATACGCAGTATTTT. It specifies CSATSPLAGGIPDTQYF.

In its sample, this clonotype was seen many times. The chain uses TRBV6-5 and TRBJ2-3; D gene uncertain. This CDR3 spans 13 amino acids. With 0 bases removed from V and 4 bases from J, the gap between germline ends came to 5 bases. Germline lookup yields CDR1 MNHEY and CDR2 SVGAGI. CDR3 residues: CASSYSQADTQYF. CDR3 DNA sequence: TGTGCCAGCAGTTACTCCCAGGCAGATACGCAGTATTTT.

V is TRBV10-1 and J is TRBJ2-3; no firm D call. V was trimmed by 4 bases and J by 2 bases, leaving 7 bases between them. CDR3 length: 13 amino acids. The germline CDR1 and CDR2 sequences are WNHNN and SYGVQD (reference sequence). The CDR3 DNA reads as TGCGCCAGCAGTGGAGATTTCACAGATACGCAGTATTTT. This encodes CASSGDFTDTQYF.

This clonotype was found a few times. A much bigger clone sits one base away, suggesting this may be a read error. This chain connects TRBV4-1 to TRBJ2-2; no firm D call. The germline CDR1 and CDR2 sequences are MGHRA and YSYEKL. CDR3 size: 15 residues. Trimming shortened V by 4 bases and J by 1 base, and 10 bases separated the two germline ends. CDR3 sequence reads: CASSRAQLNTGELFF. CDR3 bases: TGCGCCAGCAGCCGCGCCCAACTGAACACCGGGGAGCTGTTTTTT.

This clonotype was detected ten times or more. The V and J genes are TRBV20-1 and TRBJ2-5, with 7 positions matching TRBD1. From germline, CDR1 is DFQATT and CDR2 SNEGSKA (reference sequence). V lost 3 bases, J lost 2 bases, and 12 bases stayed unmatched. The CDR3 is 16 residues long. CDR3 in amino acids: CSASRKRQGPQETQYF. Written as DNA, the CDR3 is TGCAGTGCTAGCAGGAAGCGACAGGGCCCTCAAGAGACCCAGTACTTC.

Comments on this clonotype: This may arise from a read error, as a much more abundant clone is one base away. The chain has TRBV6-5 and TRBJ2-3; TRBD2 agrees at 7 bases. The CDR3 totals 15 residues. Germline V CDR1 and CDR2: MNHEY, SVGAGI. V trimming: 5 bases; J trimming: 3 bases; junction bases outside the gene matches: 8. The CDR3 sequence: CASSSSGGTTDTQYF. The DNA of the CDR3 is TGTGCCAGCAGTAGCTCGGGGGGTACAACAGATACGCAGTATTTT.

Comment on this clonotype: This may be a read error, as it is one base from a much larger clone. The chain carries TRBV29-1 and TRBJ2-2; D gene ambiguous. CDR1 and CDR2 from the germline V gene are SQVTM and ANQGSEA. Trimming cost V 2 bases and J 1 base, with 8 bases left between them. This CDR3 has 14 residues. The CDR3 bases are TGCAGCGTTGAATGGTATAGGAACACCGGGGAGCTGTTTTTT. Translation gives CSVEWYRNTGELFF.

With regard to this clonotype: One junction end disagrees with the germline gene, perhaps due to a read error. The chain couples TRBV11-2 to TRBJ2-6, with D perhaps assigned TRBD1 or TRBD2 (5 bases each). Looked up from germline, CDR1 is SGHAT and CDR2 is FQNNGV. The CDR3 contains 17 residues. The CDR3 is CASSSQRGSSGANVMTF. The CDR3 region has the DNA TGTGCCAGCAGCTCCCAGAGGGGTAGCTCTGGGGCCAACGTCATGACTTTC.

A single count supports this clonotype. A read error may produce the germline difference seen at one junction end. The CDR3 spells CASGLLAGGSGEQFF. Here the CDR3 DNA reads TGTGCCAGCGGCTTGTTAGCGGGGGGCTCCGGTGAGCAGTTCTTC. The rearrangement links TRBV5-8 to TRBJ2-1; 10 bases match TRBD2. The germline V gene has CDR1 SGHTS and CDR2 YDEGEE. The CDR3 extends over 15 amino acids. The whole variable domain, filled in from reference TRBV5-8 and TRBJ2-1, reads EAGVTQSPTHLIKTRGQQATLRCSPISGHTSVYWYQQALGLGLQFLLWYDEGEERNRGNFPPRFSGRQFPNYSSELNVNALELEDSALYLCASGLLAGGSGEQFFGPGTRLTVL.

The rearrangement links TRBV11-1 to TRBJ1-2; D is uncertain. Trimming removed 5 bases from V and 2 bases from J, with 12 bases in between. From germline, CDR1 is SGHAT and CDR2 FQDESV (reference sequence). The CDR3 sequence is 14 residues long. CDR3 nucleotide sequence: TGTGCCAGCAGCCTATACGGAGAAAACTATGGCTACACCTTC. This encodes CASSLYGENYGYTF.

This clonotype was observed a single time. The junction departs from the called germline gene at one end, perhaps through a read error. The chain joins TRBV11-3 to TRBJ2-1; perhaps D is TRBD1 or TRBD2 (6 bases each). The CDR3 is made up of 14 amino acids. Germline V gene sequence: CDR1 SGHNT, CDR2 YENEEA. The CDR3 loop is CTSSSGGRLNEQFF. CDR3 DNA sequence: TGTACCAGCAGCTCCGGGGGCCGTCTCAATGAGCAGTTCTTC. Complete variable domain (other parts from reference TRBV11-3 and TRBJ2-1): EAGVVQSPRYKIIEKKQPVAFWCNPISGHNTLYWYLQNLGQGPELLIRYENEEAVDDSQLPKDRFSAERLKGVDSTLKIQPAELGDSAVYLCTSSSGGRLNEQFFGPGTRLTVL.

A remark on this clonotype: Its ends do not fully match the called genes, so a read error is possible. The rearrangement links TRBV6-2 or TRBV6-3 to TRBJ2-7; D gene ambiguous. CDR1 and CDR2 (germline): MNHEY, SVGEGT. The CDR3 consists of 17 residues. The CDR3: CASSRDLGKAVWYEQHF. The CDR3 DNA sequence: TGTGCCAGCAGCCGCGACTTAGGGAAAGCCGTGTGGTACGAGCAGCACTTC.

This clonotype was picked up many times. This sequence joins TRBV4-1 and TRBJ2-1, with a weak D call TRBD2 (6 bases). Germline V CDR1 and CDR2: MGHRA, YSYEKL. V gave up 5 bases and J gave up 0 bases, with 14 bases separating them. The CDR3 is 16 amino acids. CDR3 coding DNA: TGCGCCAGCAGCTTGACCGTCGGGAGCTCCTACAATGAGCAGTTCTTC. As protein: CASSLTVGSSYNEQFF.

The genes are TRBV30 and TRBJ2-5; D is possibly TRBD2 (6 bases). The CDR3 has 12 residues. Trimming pared 2 bases from V and 3 bases from J, leaving 7 bases between. In germline, CDR1 is GTSNPN, CDR2 SVGIG (reference sequence). CDR3 DNA: TGTGCCTGGAGTCCTAGCGAAGAGACCCAGTACTTC. It encodes CAWSPSEETQYF.

Worth noting for this clonotype: No conserved phenylalanine or tryptophan ends this CDR3, so it is likely a read error. It is unclear where the CDR3 begins or ends on the DNA, so no DNA is shown, and the CDR3 is as TCRdb lists it. The rearrangement links TRBV11-2 to TRBJ1-2. Germline lookup yields CDR1 SGHAT and CDR2 FQNNGV. Both ends counted, the CDR3 spans 11 residues. The CDR3 loop reads CASSLKVGNTI.

Regarding this clonotype: Germline and junction disagree at one end, which may indicate a read error. The chain links TRBV20-1 to TRBJ2-1; possibly TRBD2 for D (6 bases). The germline gives CDR1 DFQATT, CDR2 SNEGSKA (reference sequence). The CDR3 covers 13 residues. CDR3 in amino acids: CSATRDFYNEQFF. The DNA of the CDR3 is TGCAGTGCTACCCGGGACTTCTACAATGAGCAGTTTTTC.

Notes on this clonotype: A read error may produce the germline difference seen at one junction end. This CDR3 reads CAISESGDSHNEQFF. CDR3 sequence (DNA): TGTGCCATCAGTGAGTCGGGAGACTCCCACAACGAGCAGTTCTTC. The V and J genes are TRBV10-3 and TRBJ2-1, with a weak D call TRBD2 (5 bases). The CDR3 loop spans 15 amino acids. Germline CDR1 is ENHRY and CDR2 is SYGVKD.

With regard to this clonotype: A read error may be the cause here, since a much bigger clone is one base away. It is likely a read error, because the conserved phenylalanine at the end of the CDR3 is missing. The chain carries TRBV10-3 and TRBJ2-7, with D maybe TRBD2 (7 bases). The CDR3 totals 13 residues. CDR1 is ENHRY, CDR2 SYGVKD, per germline. V was cut by 4 bases and J by 3 bases, with 10 bases left in between. The CDR3 bases are TGTGCCATCAGTGGCGGGGGCCTCTACGAGCAGTACATC. Its protein product is CAISGGGLYEQYI.

This chain links TRBV20-1 with TRBJ2-1, with TRBD1 matching 9 bases. Per germline, CDR1 DFQATT and CDR2 SNEGSKA (reference sequence). The CDR3 sequence is 15 residues long. J lost 6 bases, V lost 5 bases, and 11 bases had no gene match. The CDR3 DNA reads TGCAGTGCTCGTGCCGGACAGGGGATAGGCAATGAGCAGTTCTTC. Residues: CSARAGQGIGNEQFF.

For this clonotype: This may be a read error, as it is one base from a much larger clone. V gene TRBV7-9 combines with J gene TRBJ2-7; D call uncertain. The CDR3 length is 13 residues. Germline V gives CDR1 SEHNR, CDR2 FQNEAQ (reference sequence). The CDR3 bases are TGTACCAGCAGCCTCAGGCCACTATACGAGCAGTACTTC. Translation gives CTSSLRPLYEQYF.